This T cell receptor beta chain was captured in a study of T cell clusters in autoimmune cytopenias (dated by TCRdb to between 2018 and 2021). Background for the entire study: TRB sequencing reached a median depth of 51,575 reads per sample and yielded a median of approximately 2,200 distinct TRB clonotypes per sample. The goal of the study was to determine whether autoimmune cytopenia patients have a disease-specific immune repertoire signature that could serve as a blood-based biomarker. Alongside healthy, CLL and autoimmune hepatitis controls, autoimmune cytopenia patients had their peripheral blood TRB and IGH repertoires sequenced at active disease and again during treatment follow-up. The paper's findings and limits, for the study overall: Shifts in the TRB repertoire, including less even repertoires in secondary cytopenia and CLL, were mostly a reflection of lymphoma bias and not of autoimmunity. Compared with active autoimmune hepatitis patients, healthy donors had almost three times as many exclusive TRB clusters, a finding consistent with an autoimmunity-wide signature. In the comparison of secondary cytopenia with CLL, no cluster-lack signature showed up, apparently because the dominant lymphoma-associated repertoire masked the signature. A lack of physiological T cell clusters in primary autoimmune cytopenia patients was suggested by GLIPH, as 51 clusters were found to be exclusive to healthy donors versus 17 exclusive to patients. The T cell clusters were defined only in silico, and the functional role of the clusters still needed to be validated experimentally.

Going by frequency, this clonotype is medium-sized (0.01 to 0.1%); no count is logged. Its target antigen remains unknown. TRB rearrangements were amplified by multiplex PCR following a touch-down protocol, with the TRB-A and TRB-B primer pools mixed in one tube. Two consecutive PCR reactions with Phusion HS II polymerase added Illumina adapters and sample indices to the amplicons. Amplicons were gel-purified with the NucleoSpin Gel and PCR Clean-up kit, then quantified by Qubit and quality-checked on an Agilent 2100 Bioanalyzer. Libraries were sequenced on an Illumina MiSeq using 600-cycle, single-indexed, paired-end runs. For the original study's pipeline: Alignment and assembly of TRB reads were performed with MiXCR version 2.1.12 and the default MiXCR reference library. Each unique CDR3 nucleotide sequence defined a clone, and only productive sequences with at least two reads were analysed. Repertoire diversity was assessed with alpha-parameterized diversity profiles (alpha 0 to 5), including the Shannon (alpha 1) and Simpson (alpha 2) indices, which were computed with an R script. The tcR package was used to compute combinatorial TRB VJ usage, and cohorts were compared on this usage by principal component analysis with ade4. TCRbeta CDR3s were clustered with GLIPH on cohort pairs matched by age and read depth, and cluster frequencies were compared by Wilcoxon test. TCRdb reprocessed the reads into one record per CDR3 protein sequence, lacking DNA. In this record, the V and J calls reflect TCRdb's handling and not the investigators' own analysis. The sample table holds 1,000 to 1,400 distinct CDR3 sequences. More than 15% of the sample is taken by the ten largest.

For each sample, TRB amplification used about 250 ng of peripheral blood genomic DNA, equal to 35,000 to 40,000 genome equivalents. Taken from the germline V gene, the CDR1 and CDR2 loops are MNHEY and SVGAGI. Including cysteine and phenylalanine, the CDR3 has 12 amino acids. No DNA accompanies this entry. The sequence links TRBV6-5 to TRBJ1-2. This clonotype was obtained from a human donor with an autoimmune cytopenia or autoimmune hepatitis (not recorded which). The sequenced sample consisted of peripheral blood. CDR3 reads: CASRPSQAGYTF.